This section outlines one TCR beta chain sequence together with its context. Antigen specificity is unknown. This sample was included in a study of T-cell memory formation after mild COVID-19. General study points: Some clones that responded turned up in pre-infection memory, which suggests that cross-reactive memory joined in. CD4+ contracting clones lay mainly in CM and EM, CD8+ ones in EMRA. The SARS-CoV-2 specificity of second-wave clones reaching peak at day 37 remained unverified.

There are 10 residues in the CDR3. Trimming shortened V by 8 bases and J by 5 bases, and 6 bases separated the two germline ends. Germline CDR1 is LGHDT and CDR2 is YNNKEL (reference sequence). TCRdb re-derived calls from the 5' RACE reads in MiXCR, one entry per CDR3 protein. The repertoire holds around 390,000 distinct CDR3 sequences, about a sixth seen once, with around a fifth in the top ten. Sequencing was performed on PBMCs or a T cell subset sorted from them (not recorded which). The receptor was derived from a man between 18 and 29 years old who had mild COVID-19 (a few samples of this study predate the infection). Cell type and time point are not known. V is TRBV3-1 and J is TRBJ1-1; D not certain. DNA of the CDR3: TGTGCCAGCTTCGGGACTGAAGCTTTCTTT. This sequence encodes CASFGTEAFF. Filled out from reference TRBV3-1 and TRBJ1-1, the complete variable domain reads DTAVSQTPKYLVTQMGNDKSIKCEQNLGHDTMYWYKQDSKKFLKIMFSYNNKELIINETVPNRFSPKSPDKAHLNLHINSLELGDSAVYFCASFGTEAFFGQGTRLTVV.